This entry lists 5 T cell receptor beta chains sequenced from one sample in a study of T cells in tuberculosis. Sequenced by immunoSEQ multiplex PCR; TCRdb stores in-frame clones only, minus some. The sample lists roughly 34,000 clones; around 92% were seen once. Sequencing was done on a sample of PBMCs. The receptors shown here come from a donor aged 10-29 years with latent tuberculosis or without tuberculosis infection. Some clones in this sample may be carry-over from other donors' samples.

V is TRBV6-1 and J is TRBJ2-1; 9 bases map to TRBD1. Looked up from germline, CDR1 is MNHNS and CDR2 is SASEGT. The CDR3 has 13 amino acids. The junction had 10 bases not matched to a gene; V was cut back by 11 bases and J by 8 bases. Written as DNA, the CDR3 is TGTGCCGGGACAGGGATGGGGGCTGATGAGCAGTTCTTC. Translation: CAGTGMGADEQFF.

With regard to this clone: The identical CDR3 is also encoded by other nucleotide sequences in the sample. The chain combines TRBV6-6 with TRBJ1-5; the match to TRBD1 covers 7 bases. J gave up 3 bases and V 5 bases, and 7 bases lay outside the gene matches. Germline CDR1 reads MNHNY; CDR2 reads SVGAGI (reference sequence). The CDR3 is 15 amino acids. CDR3 loop: CASSGQVVNNQPQHF. The CDR3 DNA is TGTGCCAGCAGTGGACAGGTAGTCAACAATCAGCCCCAGCATTTT.

The J gene is TRBJ2-7, the V gene TRBV14; D uncertain. The CDR3 contains 11 residues. CDR1 SGHDN and CDR2 FVKESK come from the germline V gene. V dropped 5 bases and J dropped 5 bases, with 7 bases sitting between them. Here the CDR3 DNA reads TGTGCCAGCAGCTCAACACACGAGCAGTACTTC. As protein: CASSSTHEQYF.

V is TRBV7-2 and J is TRBJ2-3, with 10 bases identical to TRBD2. Per the germline V gene, CDR1 is SGHTA and CDR2 is FQGNSA. The CDR3 runs 16 residues. V gave up 5 bases and J gave up 0 bases; unmatched junction bases: 5. The CDR3 is CASSLLAGWSTDTQYF. As DNA, the CDR3 is TGTGCCAGCAGCCTACTAGCGGGGTGGAGCACAGATACGCAGTATTTT.

The V and J genes are TRBV28 and TRBJ2-7; 7 bases fit TRBD1. The CDR3 has 15 residues. V lost 4 bases and J lost 1; bases outside the gene matches: 7. Germline values: CDR1 MDHEN, CDR2 SYDVKM. CDR3 loop: CASSSGTDPSYEQYF. CDR3 in DNA: TGTGCCAGCAGTTCCGGGACAGACCCATCCTACGAGCAGTACTTC.